This T cell receptor (beta chain) was retrieved from a study of OX40 agonist ivuxolimab in advanced cancers. Study-level information: Of mixed ages from about 23 to 85 and averaging approximately 60 years, the group was over 80% male. Among those treated, three patients had partial responses, one with hepatocellular carcinoma and two with cutaneous melanoma.

Autoimmune disease history or systemic immunosuppression barred patients. Germline CDR1 and CDR2: SGDLS and YYNGEE. The J segment lost 4 bases and the V segment lost 0 bases, leaving 6 bases of the junction unmatched. The CDR3 has 16 residues. The count of this clone is one. Its cognate antigen is unknown. Study-level results: Relatively little clonal expansion, among the lowest observed, appeared in partial responders at 0.1-3.0 mg/kg.

Here immunoSEQ multiplex PCR was the method, and the copy in TCRdb shows in-frame clones only, minus some. Of some 86,000 clones listed, around 88% are singletons. This clonotype originated in an adult with an advanced solid tumor such as melanoma, head and neck, liver or kidney cancer. The source material was CD4+ or CD8+ T cells sorted from blood, sampled in a trial of the OX40 agonist ivuxolimab. V usage is TRBV9 and J usage is TRBJ2-2; TRBD1 matches at 7 bases. The CDR3 DNA is TGTGCCAGCAGCGTAGGTGGACAGGCACTCACCGGGGAGCTGTTTTTT. It is translated as CASSVGGQALTGELFF.